The text below deals with one T cell receptor beta chain. Its target is unknown. The ends were cut back, 6 bases at V and 4 bases at J, with 15 bases in the middle. The CDR3 totals 15 residues. The germline V gene has CDR1 LNHDA and CDR2 SQIVND (reference sequence). Some clones are missing from TCRdb's copy, which holds only in-frame ones; the method was immunoSEQ multiplex PCR. The sample yields 90,000 to 120,000 clones, 80% to 95% seen once. This sample is part of a study of T cell responses to AZD1222 COVID-19 vaccine. Study-wide findings and caveats: Vaccination with two AZD1222 doses was followed by a rise in Spike-specific TCR breadth and depth.

Sequencing was performed on peripheral blood, taken 28 days after the second AZD1222 dose. This chain uses TRBV19 with TRBJ1-4, with D possibly being TRBD1 (6 bases). The clonotype originates from an adult who received the AZD1222 COVID-19 vaccine. In DNA, the CDR3 is TGTGCCAGTAGCTCGTTGACAGGACGTAATGAAAAACTGTTTTTT. This translates into CASSSLTGRNEKLFF.